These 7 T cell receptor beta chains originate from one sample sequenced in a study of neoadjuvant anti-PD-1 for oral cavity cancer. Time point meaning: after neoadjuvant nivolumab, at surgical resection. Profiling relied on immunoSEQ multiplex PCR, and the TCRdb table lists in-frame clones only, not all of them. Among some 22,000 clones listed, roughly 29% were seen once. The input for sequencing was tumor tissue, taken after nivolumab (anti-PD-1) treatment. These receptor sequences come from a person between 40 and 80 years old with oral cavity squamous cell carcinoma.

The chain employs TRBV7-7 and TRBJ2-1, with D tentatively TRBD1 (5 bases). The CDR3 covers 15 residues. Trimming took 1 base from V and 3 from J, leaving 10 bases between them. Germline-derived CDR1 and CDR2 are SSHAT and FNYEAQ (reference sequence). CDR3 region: CASSLGPTGYNEQFF. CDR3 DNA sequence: TGTGCCAGCAGCTTAGGGCCCACAGGCTACAATGAGCAGTTCTTC. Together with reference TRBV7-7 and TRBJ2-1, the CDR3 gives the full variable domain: GAGVSQSPRYKVTKRGQDVTLRCDPISSHATLYWYQQALGQGPEFLTYFNYEAQPDKSGLPSDRFSAERPEGSISTLTIQRTEQRDSAMYRCASSLGPTGYNEQFFGPGTRLTVL.

This CDR3 is CASSPDRGRNQPQHF. Here the CDR3 DNA reads TGTGCCAGCAGCCCAGACAGGGGGCGAAATCAGCCCCAGCATTTT. This sequence joins TRBV5-6 and TRBJ1-5, with 10 bases identical to TRBD1. Trimming cost V 4 bases and J 4 bases; bases outside gene matches: 5. Germline V gene sequence: CDR1 SGHDT, CDR2 YYEEEE. CDR3 size: 15 residues.

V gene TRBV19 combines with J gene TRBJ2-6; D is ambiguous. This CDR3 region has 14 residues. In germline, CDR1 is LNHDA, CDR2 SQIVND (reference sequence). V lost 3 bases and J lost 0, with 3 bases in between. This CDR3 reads CASSMFSGANVLTF. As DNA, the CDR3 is TGTGCCAGTAGTATGTTCTCTGGGGCCAACGTCCTGACTTTC. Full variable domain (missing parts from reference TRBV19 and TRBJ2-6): DGGITQSPKYLFRKEGQNVTLSCEQNLNHDAMYWYRQDPGQGLRLIYYSQIVNDFQKGDIAEGYSVSREKKESFPLTVTSAQKNPTAFYLCASSMFSGANVLTFGAGSRLTVL.

This CDR3 reads CAWSVLGSGTQYF. The CDR3 DNA follows: TGTGCCTGGAGTGTACTCGGGTCCGGGACCCAGTACTTC. This chain links TRBV30 with TRBJ2-5; no clear D. CDR1 GTSNPN and CDR2 SVGIG come from the germline V gene (reference sequence). The CDR3 contains 13 residues. V gave up 0 bases and J gave up 7 bases, with 12 bases separating them. The full variable domain, completed using reference TRBV30 and TRBJ2-5, is SQTIHQWPATLVQPVGSPLSLECTVEGTSNPNLYWYRQAAGRGLQLLFYSVGIGQISSEVPQNLSASRPQDRQFILSSKKLLLSDSGFYLCAWSVLGSGTQYFGPGTRLLVL.

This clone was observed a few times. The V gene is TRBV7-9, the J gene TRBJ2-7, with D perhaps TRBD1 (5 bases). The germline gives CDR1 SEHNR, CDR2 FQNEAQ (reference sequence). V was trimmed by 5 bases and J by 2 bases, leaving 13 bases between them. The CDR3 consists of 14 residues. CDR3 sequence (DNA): TGTGCCAGCAGCCCAACATTGGACACCTACGAGCAGTACTTC. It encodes CASSPTLDTYEQYF. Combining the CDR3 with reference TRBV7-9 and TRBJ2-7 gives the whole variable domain DTGVSQNPRHKITKRGQNVTFRCDPISEHNRLYWYRQTLGQGPEFLTYFQNEAQLEKSRLLSDRFSAERPKGSFSTLEIQRTEQGDSAMYLCASSPTLDTYEQYFGPGTRLTVT.

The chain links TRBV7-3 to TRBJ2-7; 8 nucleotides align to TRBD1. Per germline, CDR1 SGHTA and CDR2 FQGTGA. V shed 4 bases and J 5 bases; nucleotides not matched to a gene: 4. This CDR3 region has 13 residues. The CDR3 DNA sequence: TGTGCCAGCAGCTCCGACAGGGGCCACGAGCAGTACTTC. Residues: CASSSDRGHEQYF. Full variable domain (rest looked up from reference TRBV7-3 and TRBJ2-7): GAGVSQTPSNKVTEKGKYVELRCDPISGHTALYWYRQSLGQGPEFLIYFQGTGAADDSGLPNDRFFAVRPEGSVSTLKIQRTERGDSAVYLCASSSDRGHEQYFGPGTRLTVT.

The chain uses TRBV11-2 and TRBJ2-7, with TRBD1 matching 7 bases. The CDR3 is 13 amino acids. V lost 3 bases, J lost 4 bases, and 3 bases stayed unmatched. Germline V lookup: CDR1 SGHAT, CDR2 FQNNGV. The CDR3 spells CASSLGQTYEQYF. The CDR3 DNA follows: TGTGCCAGCAGCTTGGGACAGACTTACGAGCAGTACTTC.